This TCR beta chain was identified in a study of T-cell memory formation after mild COVID-19. Notes on this clonotype: Its antigen is as yet unknown.

Study results and caveats: Pre-infection memory showed some responding clones, and this suggested that cross-reactive memory joined.

Germline CDR1 and CDR2: SGDLS and YYNGEE. The V segment lost 2 bases and the J segment 2 bases; nucleotides outside the gene matches: 5. The CDR3 consists of 15 residues. cDNA libraries for TCR alpha and TCR beta, carrying sample barcodes and UMIs, came from 5'RACE with constant-segment primers. TCRdb used MiXCR to reprocess the 5' RACE reads, holding one entry per CDR3 protein. The sample includes approximately 480,000 distinct CDR3 sequences, 18% of them seen just once. The TCR sequence derives from an adult woman who had mild COVID-19 (a few samples of this study predate the infection). Cell type and time point are not known. Sequencing was done on a sample of PBMCs or a T cell subset sorted from them (not recorded which). This chain joins TRBV9 and TRBJ2-7; TRBD1 agrees at 9 bases. The CDR3 loop is CASSVGTGLAYEQYF. The CDR3 region has the DNA TGTGCCAGCAGCGTCGGGACAGGGCTAGCCTACGAGCAGTACTTC.